This T cell receptor beta chain was observed in a study of blood T cell repertoires in COVID-19. Clones were sequenced by immunoSEQ multiplex PCR, and TCRdb holds only the in-frame ones, with some missing. The table shows 130,000 to 150,000 clones, with about 80% occurring only once. The CDR3 length is 15 residues. Germline CDR1 SGHNT, CDR2 YYREEE (reference sequence). V lost 0 bases, J lost 2 bases, and 12 bases lay in between. V usage is TRBV5-4 and J usage is TRBJ2-7, with D possibly being TRBD1 (5 bases). The material sequenced was peripheral blood. This receptor was obtained from a man aged 55 to 69 with acute or convalescent COVID-19. The CDR3 protein is CASSLAGNFAYEQYF. The DNA of the CDR3 is TGTGCCAGCAGCTTGGCAGGGAATTTCGCCTACGAGCAGTACTTC.